One and the same sample provided the 20 T cell receptor beta chains below, sequenced in a study of blood T cell repertoires in COVID-19. Clones were sequenced by immunoSEQ multiplex PCR, and TCRdb holds only the in-frame ones, with some missing. Here the sample spans about 89,000 clones, about 83% being singletons. The sample comprised peripheral blood. Source of these receptors: a man aged 70 or older with COVID-19, enrolled during active disease.

This chain connects TRBV6-2 or TRBV6-3 to TRBJ1-2, with a tentative D call TRBD1 (5 bases). Per the germline V gene, CDR1 is MNHEY and CDR2 is SVGEGT. The CDR3 loop spans 14 amino acids. The V gene lost 0 bases and the J gene lost 8 bases, with 13 bases spanning the gap. In DNA form, the CDR3 reads TGTGCCAGCAGTTACTCGGGGCCCTCCGTCGGCTACACCTTC. Residues: CASSYSGPSVGYTF.

The J gene is TRBJ2-7, the V gene TRBV9, with D perhaps TRBD1 (5 bases). The CDR3 extends over 15 amino acids. Trimming stripped 0 bases from V and 2 bases from J, with 12 bases between. The V gene's germline CDR1 is SGDLS and CDR2 YYNGEE. The CDR3 DNA reads TGTGCCAGCAGCGTAGCGCAGGGTGGGGCCTACGAGCAGTACTTC. Translated, it gives CASSVAQGGAYEQYF.

The gene calls are TRBV3-1 (or the pseudogene TRBV3-2) and TRBJ2-7; D remains unclear. Looked up from germline, CDR1 is LGHDT and CDR2 is YNNKEL (reference sequence). The CDR3 totals 11 residues. The V end was cut by 4 bases, the J end by 6 bases, with 7 bases between. The CDR3 nucleotides are TGTGCCAGCAGCCCGGGTTCCGAGCAGTACTTC. It encodes CASSPGSEQYF.

The V and J genes are TRBV18 and TRBJ2-2, with 8 bases fitting TRBD1. Germline loops: CDR1 KGHSH, CDR2 LQKENI. After removal of 6 bases from V and 6 bases from J, the junction contained 6 bases not matched to a gene. This CDR3 has 14 residues. For the CDR3, the DNA is TGTGCCAGCTCCTCGGACAGGGTCGCCGGGGAGCTGTTTTTT. Translated, it gives CASSSDRVAGELFF.

The V call is TRBV10-3, the J call TRBJ1-2, with TRBD1 as a possible D gene (6 bases). The germline V and J ends were trimmed by 6 bases and 7 bases, with 18 bases remaining between them. This CDR3 is built from 14 residues. Looked up from germline, CDR1 is ENHRY and CDR2 is SYGVKD. DNA of the CDR3: TGTGCCATCAGACCAACCACCGGACAGTTTGGCTACACCTTC. Encoded protein: CAIRPTTGQFGYTF.

This chain connects TRBV6-5 to TRBJ1-1, with 8 nucleotides matching TRBD1. This CDR3 spans 15 amino acids. The junction had 11 bases not matched to a gene; V was cut back by 6 bases and J by 5 bases. CDR1 MNHEY and CDR2 SVGAGI come from the germline V gene. The CDR3 spells CASRRAGGLGTEAFF. For the CDR3, the DNA is TGTGCCAGCAGACGCGCAGGGGGCCTCGGGACTGAAGCTTTCTTT.

V gene TRBV4-3 combines with J gene TRBJ1-2; maybe TRBD1 (6 bases). This CDR3 is 15 amino acids long. V lost 1 base and J lost 4, with 13 bases in between. Germline V CDR1 and CDR2: LGHNA, YSLEER. The CDR3 DNA follows: TGCGCCAGCAGCCAAGGGGGGCAGGGTTCCTATGGCTACACCTTC. This translates into CASSQGGQGSYGYTF.

Comment on this clone: The sample holds other DNA sequences that translate to the same CDR3. The CDR3 region is CASTPLRGTEAFF. The CDR3 region has the DNA TGTGCCAGCACCCCGTTACGGGGGACTGAAGCTTTCTTT. V gene TRBV27 combines with J gene TRBJ1-1; maybe TRBD1 (5 bases). Germline V gene data show CDR1 as MNHEY and CDR2 as SMNVEV (reference sequence). The CDR3 is 13 residues long. The V end was cut by 7 bases, the J end by 5 bases, with 14 bases between.

The chain is built from TRBV19 and TRBJ1-1; the match to TRBD1 covers 7 bases. CDR1 and CDR2 from the germline V gene are LNHDA and SQIVND (reference sequence). There are 14 residues in the CDR3. With 5 bases clipped from V and 0 bases from J, the junction kept 3 bases outside the gene matches. For the CDR3, the DNA is TGTGCCAGTAGTCCCGGACAGGTGAACACTGAAGCTTTCTTT. Translating it yields CASSPGQVNTEAFF.

The V call is TRBV2, the J call TRBJ1-1; D is unresolved. Germline CDR1 is SNHLY and CDR2 is FYNNEI. The length of the CDR3 is 13 residues. Trimming cost V 8 bases and J 1 base, with 11 bases left between them. DNA for the CDR3: TGTGCCAGCCAACTTCAGGAGAACACTGAAGCTTTCTTT. It is translated as CASQLQENTEAFF.

This chain connects TRBV27 to TRBJ2-5, with D tentatively TRBD2 (5 bases). The CDR3 contains 18 residues. The ends were cut back, 5 bases at V and 3 bases at J, with 25 bases in the middle. Germline V gene data show CDR1 as MNHEY and CDR2 as SMNVEV (reference sequence). CDR3: CASSLRPQLVGSEETQYF. CDR3 nucleotides: TGTGCCAGCAGTCTAAGGCCCCAACTAGTAGGGTCCGAAGAGACCCAGTACTTC.

CDR3 DNA sequence: TGTGCCAGCAGCCTCCGGGACAGTCGGGGCTACACCTTC. Its protein product is CASSLRDSRGYTF. The J gene is TRBJ1-2, the V gene TRBV28; the match to TRBD1 covers 7 bases. This CDR3 region has 13 residues. The V gene's germline CDR1 is MDHEN and CDR2 SYDVKM. V shed 6 bases and J 8 bases; nucleotides not matched to a gene: 9.

This clone is medium-sized in the sample. The chain has TRBV10-1 and TRBJ2-7, with D unresolved. This CDR3 spans 15 amino acids. CDR1 is WNHNN and CDR2 is SYGVQD in the germline V gene (reference sequence). V was trimmed by 0 bases and J by 3 bases, leaving 12 bases between them. CDR3 loop: CASSESNLAGYEQYF. The CDR3 nucleotides are TGCGCCAGCAGTGAGTCTAATTTAGCCGGCTACGAGCAGTACTTC.

This clone was observed a few times. This chain connects TRBV7-9 to TRBJ2-1, with a possible D match to TRBD2 (5 bases). Germline V lookup: CDR1 SEHNR, CDR2 FQNEAQ (reference sequence). V was shortened by 5 bases and J by 6 bases, with 8 bases between the two germline ends. The CDR3 loop spans 12 amino acids. The CDR3 protein is CASSPDFNEQFF. DNA for the CDR3: TGTGCCAGCAGCCCGGACTTCAATGAGCAGTTCTTC.

J is TRBJ2-1 and V is TRBV18, with 10 bases identical to TRBD2. This CDR3 spans 16 amino acids. Per germline, CDR1 KGHSH and CDR2 LQKENI. Trimming cost V 5 bases and J 4 bases; bases outside gene matches: 8. The CDR3 bases are TGTGCCAGCTCATCTTTAGCGGGAGGATTATACAATGAGCAGTTCTTC. Translation: CASSSLAGGLYNEQFF. Combining the CDR3 with reference TRBV18 and TRBJ2-1 gives the whole variable domain NAGVMQNPRHLVRRRGQEARLRCSPMKGHSHVYWYRQLPEEGLKFMVYLQKENIIDESGMPKERFSAEFPKEGPSILRIQQVVRGDSAAYFCASSSLAGGLYNEQFFGPGTRLTVL.

The genes are TRBV5-8 and TRBJ2-7; 8 positions match TRBD1. The V gene end was trimmed by 3 bases and the J gene end by 10 bases; junction bases not matched to a gene: 21. In germline, CDR1 is SGHTS, CDR2 YDEGEE. The CDR3 totals 17 residues. CDR3: CASSSPDRGFRRIRQYF. CDR3 DNA: TGTGCCAGCAGCTCGCCCGACAGGGGCTTTAGGAGGATACGACAGTACTTC.

CDR3: CASSPTSGTVGELFF. For the CDR3, the DNA is TGTGCCAGCAGTCCGACTAGCGGGACTGTCGGGGAGCTGTTTTTT. The genes are TRBV28 and TRBJ2-2, with 11 bases that match TRBD2. This CDR3 has 15 amino acids. With 5 bases clipped from V and 7 bases from J, the junction kept 6 bases outside the gene matches. Germline V CDR1 and CDR2: MDHEN, SYDVKM.

The CDR3, as DNA: TGTGCCAGCAGGCCCAACAGGGGTGGTTACGAGCAGTACTTC. Translated: CASRPNRGGYEQYF. The rearrangement uses TRBV2 and TRBJ2-7, with 7 nucleotides matching TRBD1. After removal of 6 bases from V and 4 bases from J, the junction contained 9 bases not matched to a gene. Per the germline V gene, CDR1 is SNHLY and CDR2 is FYNNEI. This CDR3 is built from 14 residues.

The chain has TRBV6-5 and TRBJ2-7, with a tentative D call TRBD1 (6 bases). Germline assignment: CDR1 MNHEY and CDR2 SVGAGI. The CDR3 spans 13 residues. With 6 bases removed from V and 2 bases from J, the gap between germline ends came to 11 bases. The CDR3 region has the DNA TGTGCCAGCAGGGAGACAGGAGCCTACGAGCAGTACTTC. It translates to CASRETGAYEQYF.

The gene calls are TRBV3-1 (or the pseudogene TRBV3-2) and TRBJ1-2; D is unclear. V lost 1 base to trimming and J lost 7 bases, with 22 bases between them. Germline CDR1 and CDR2: LGHDT and YNNKEL (reference sequence). The CDR3 contains 17 residues. CDR3 region: CASSQVSPEARPRGYTF. The CDR3 nucleotides are TGTGCCAGCAGCCAAGTTAGTCCAGAGGCCCGGCCCCGTGGCTACACCTTC.